One sample yielded the 10 T cell receptor beta chains listed below, sequenced in a study of read filtering for tumor transcriptome and immune sequencing. From about 0.4 ug of RNA, a library with molecular barcoded alpha/delta and beta/gamma adaptors was made. TCRdb fed the reads into MiXCR, producing one record per CDR3 protein. The table shows tens of thousands of distinct CDR3 sequences, with about 19% occurring only once. The sample taken for sequencing was a population of CD138-negative cells sorted from bone marrow. Receptors originate from a donor at least 40 years old with multiple myeloma.

This clonotype has ten or more counts. The chain couples TRBV6-1 to TRBJ2-7; possible D gene TRBD2, 6 bases. This CDR3 spans 15 amino acids. Trimming pared 2 bases from V and 3 bases from J, leaving 14 bases between. The V gene's germline CDR1 is MNHNS and CDR2 SASEGT. CDR3 region: CASSERRGINYEQYF. CDR3 bases: TGTGCCAGCAGTGAAAGGAGGGGTATTAACTACGAGCAGTACTTC.

This clonotype is classed as medium-sized. This chain joins TRBV20-1 and TRBJ2-1; 8 positions agree with TRBD2. The CDR3 totals 15 residues. V trimming: 1 base; J trimming: 7 bases; junction bases outside the gene matches: 9. The germline gives CDR1 DFQATT, CDR2 SNEGSKA (reference sequence). The CDR3: CSARGSGSYGNEQFF. The CDR3 nucleotides are TGCAGTGCTAGAGGGAGCGGGAGCTACGGAAATGAGCAGTTCTTC.

This clonotype has at least ten counts. The rearrangement links TRBV7-9 to TRBJ1-2, with D possibly being TRBD1 (5 bases). Germline lookup yields CDR1 SEHNR and CDR2 FQNEAQ (reference sequence). The germline V and J ends were trimmed by 1 base and 5 bases, with 11 bases remaining between them. This CDR3 region has 14 residues. The CDR3, as DNA: TGTGCCAGCAGCTTAGGGGACCGATTATATGGCTACACCTTC. Its protein is CASSLGDRLYGYTF.

Ten or more counts support this clonotype. This chain links TRBV29-1 with TRBJ1-4, with 7 bases that match TRBD1. Germline assignment: CDR1 SQVTM and CDR2 ANQGSEA. This CDR3 contains 13 residues. V lost 5 bases, J lost 3 bases, and 3 bases stayed unmatched. The CDR3: CSVSRGSNEKLFF. CDR3 in DNA: TGCAGCGTTAGCAGGGGGTCTAATGAAAAACTGTTTTTT. Full variable domain (rest looked up from reference TRBV29-1 and TRBJ1-4): SAVISQKPSRDICQRGTSLTIQCQVDSQVTMMFWYRQQPGQSLTLIATANQGSEATYESGFVIDKFPISRPNLTFSTLTVSNMSPEDSSIYLCSVSRGSNEKLFFGSGTQLSVL.

Many counts were recorded for this clonotype. This chain joins TRBV3-1 and TRBJ2-1; TRBD2 might be the D (6 bases). CDR1 LGHDT and CDR2 YNNKEL come from the germline V gene (reference sequence). V was pared by 1 base and J by 7 bases, with 8 bases between. The CDR3 is 13 amino acids. Here the CDR3 reads CASSQVAGNEQFF. The CDR3, as DNA: TGTGCCAGCAGCCAAGTTGCGGGGAATGAGCAGTTCTTC.

Notes on this clonotype: This clone may be a read error of a much larger clone one base away. The V call is TRBV5-6, the J call TRBJ2-7; D is ambiguous. The CDR3 totals 14 residues. Germline V gene sequence: CDR1 SGHDT, CDR2 YYEEEE. The CDR3: CASSLGSSSFEQYF. The CDR3, as DNA: TGTGCCAGCAGCTTGGGGTCGTCCTCCTTCGAGCAGTACTTC. Together with reference TRBV5-6 and TRBJ2-7, the CDR3 gives the full variable domain: DAGVTQSPTHLIKTRGQQVTLRCSPKSGHDTVSWYQQALGQGPQFIFQYYEEEERQRGNFPDRFSGHQFPNYSSELNVNALLLGDSALYLCASSLGSSSFEQYFGPGTRLTVT.

This clonotype appeared many times. The rearrangement links TRBV28 to TRBJ1-6; 7 nucleotides align to TRBD1. The CDR3 extends over 15 amino acids. The V segment lost 10 bases and the J segment 2 bases; nucleotides outside the gene matches: 8. The V gene's germline CDR1 is MDHEN and CDR2 SYDVKM. The CDR3 nucleotides are TGTGCCACCCAGACAGGGACCACCTATAATTCACCCCTCCACTTT. This translates into CATQTGTTYNSPLHF.

This clonotype was counted at least ten times. J is TRBJ2-5 and V is TRBV15, with TRBD2 identical over 10 bases. Trimming took 1 base from V and 3 from J; bases not matched to a gene: 2. Germline loops: CDR1 LNHNV, CDR2 YYDKDF (reference sequence). The CDR3 runs to 15 residues. As DNA, the CDR3 is TGTGCCACCAGCAGAGGCCTAGCGGGAGAAGAGACCCAGTACTTC. It encodes CATSRGLAGEETQYF.

Details on this clonotype: Compared with germline, one end of the junction differs, possibly owing to a read error. The chain uses TRBV7-9 and TRBJ2-1; 14 positions match TRBD2. From germline, CDR1 is SEHNR and CDR2 FQNEAQ (reference sequence). This CDR3 is 16 amino acids long. In DNA form, the CDR3 reads TGTGCCAGCAGCTCGCCGGGACTAGCGGGAGTAAATGAGCAGCTCTTC. This translates into CASSSPGLAGVNEQLF. The whole variable domain, filled in from reference TRBV7-9 and TRBJ2-1, reads DTGVSQNPRHKITKRGQNVTFRCDPISEHNRLYWYRQTLGQGPEFLTYFQNEAQLEKSRLLSDRFSAERPKGSFSTLEIQRTEQGDSAMYLCASSSPGLAGVNEQLFGPGTRLTVL.

This chain links TRBV6-2 or TRBV6-3 with TRBJ1-1; 9 nucleotides agree with TRBD1. This CDR3 has 13 residues. V gave up 7 bases and J gave up 4 bases; unmatched junction bases: 4. Germline CDR1 MNHEY, CDR2 SVGEGT. In nucleotides, the CDR3 is TGTGCCAGCACCCGGACAGGGGCCACTGAAGCTTTCTTT. As protein: CASTRTGATEAFF.